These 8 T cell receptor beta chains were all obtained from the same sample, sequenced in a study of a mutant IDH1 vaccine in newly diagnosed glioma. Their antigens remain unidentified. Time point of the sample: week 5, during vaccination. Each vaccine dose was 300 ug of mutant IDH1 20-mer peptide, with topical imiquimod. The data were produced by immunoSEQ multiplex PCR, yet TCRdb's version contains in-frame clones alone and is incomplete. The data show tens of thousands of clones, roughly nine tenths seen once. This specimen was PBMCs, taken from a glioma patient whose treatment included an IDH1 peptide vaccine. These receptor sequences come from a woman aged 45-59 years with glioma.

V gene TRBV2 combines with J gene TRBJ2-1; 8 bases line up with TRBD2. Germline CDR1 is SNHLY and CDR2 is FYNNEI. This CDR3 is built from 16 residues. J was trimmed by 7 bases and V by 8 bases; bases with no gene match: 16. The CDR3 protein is CASSPQPVAGKNEQFF. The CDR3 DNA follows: TGTGCCAGCTCCCCCCAGCCAGTAGCGGGAAAGAATGAGCAGTTCTTC.

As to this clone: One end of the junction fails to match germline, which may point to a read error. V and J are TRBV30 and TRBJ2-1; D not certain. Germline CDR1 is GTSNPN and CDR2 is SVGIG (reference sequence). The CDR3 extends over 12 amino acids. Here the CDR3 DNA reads TGTGCCTGGAGCCGTTCCTCCAATGAGCAGTTCTTC. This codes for CAWSRSSNEQFF.

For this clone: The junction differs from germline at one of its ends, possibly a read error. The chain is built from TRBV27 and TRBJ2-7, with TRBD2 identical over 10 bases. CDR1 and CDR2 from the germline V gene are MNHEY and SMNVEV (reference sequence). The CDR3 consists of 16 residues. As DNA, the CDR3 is TGTGCCGGCAGTTTCTCCTTCGGACTAGCGGCCTACGAGCAGTACTTC. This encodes CAGSFSFGLAAYEQYF.

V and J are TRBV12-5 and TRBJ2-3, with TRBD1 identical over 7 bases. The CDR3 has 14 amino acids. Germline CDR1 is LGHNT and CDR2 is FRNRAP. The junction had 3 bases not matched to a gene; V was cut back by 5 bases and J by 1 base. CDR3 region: CASGLGQGTDTQYF. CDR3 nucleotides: TGTGCTAGTGGTCTTGGACAGGGCACAGATACGCAGTATTTT. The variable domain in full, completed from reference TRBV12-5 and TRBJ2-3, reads DARVTQTPRHKVTEMGQEVTMRCQPILGHNTVFWYRQTMMQGLELLAYFRNRAPLDDSGMPKDRFSAEMPDATLATLKIQPSEPRDSAVYFCASGLGQGTDTQYFGPGTRLTVL.

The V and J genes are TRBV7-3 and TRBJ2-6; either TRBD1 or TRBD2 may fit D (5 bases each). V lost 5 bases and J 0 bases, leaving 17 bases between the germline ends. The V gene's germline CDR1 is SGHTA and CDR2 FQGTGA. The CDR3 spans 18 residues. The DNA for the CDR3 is TGTGCCAGCAGCCGAAACCCGGGGCGCAACTCTGGGGCCAACGTCCTGACTTTC. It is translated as CASSRNPGRNSGANVLTF.

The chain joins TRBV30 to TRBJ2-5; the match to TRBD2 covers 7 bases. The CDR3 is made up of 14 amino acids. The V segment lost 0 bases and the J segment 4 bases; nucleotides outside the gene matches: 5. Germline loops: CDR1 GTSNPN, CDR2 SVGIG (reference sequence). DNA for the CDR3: TGTGCCTGGAGTGTCCAAACGGGGGGAGAGACCCAGTACTTC. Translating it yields CAWSVQTGGETQYF.

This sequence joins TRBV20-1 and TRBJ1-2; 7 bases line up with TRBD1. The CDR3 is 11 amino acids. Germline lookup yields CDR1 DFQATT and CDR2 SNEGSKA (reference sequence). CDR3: CNMGQIYGYTF. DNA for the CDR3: TGCAACATGGGACAGATCTATGGCTACACCTTC.

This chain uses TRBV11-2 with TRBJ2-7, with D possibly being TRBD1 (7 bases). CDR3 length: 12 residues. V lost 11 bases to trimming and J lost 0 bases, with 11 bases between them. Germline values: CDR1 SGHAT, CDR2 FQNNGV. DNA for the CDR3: TGTGCCTCCAGGGGGGACTCCTACGAGCAGTACTTC. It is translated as CASRGDSYEQYF.